This is a list of T cell receptor beta chains from one sample in a study of blood T cells in healthy people across ages. TCRdb used MiXCR to reprocess the 5' RACE reads, holding one entry per CDR3 protein. The table has fewer than 1 million distinct CDR3 sequences, under 45% seen once; the top ten hold around 21%. Material for sequencing was blood. The receptor set was obtained from a man aged 55-75 years in good health. Both conserved end residues are part of each CDR3.

TRBV7-2	TRBJ2-1	CASSAMAGGPYNEQFF
TRBV7-3	TRBJ2-1	CASSPLGGKDEQFF
TRBV10-2	TRBJ2-5	CASSEGGLAGGTQAKTQYF
TRBV28	TRBJ1-6	CASSPIRGGSNNSALHF
TRBV30	TRBJ1-2	CAWSVLWDSNYGYTF
TRBV2	TRBJ1-4	CASGGMGSTNEKLFF
TRBV13	TRBJ2-7	CASSPSSGGPSYEQYF
TRBV14	TRBJ1-4	CASSPMDWAGKLFF
TRBV6-5	TRBJ1-5	CASSYSDPDRGECQPQHF
TRBV7-2	TRBJ2-7	CASSLAVGQPPYEQYF
TRBV13	NA	CASSLRGTGPPYEQYF
TRBV11-2	TRBJ2-3	CASSSHPSGGADTQYF
TRBV15	TRBJ2-2	CATSLGNGPGELFF
TRBV4-3	TRBJ2-7	CASSQNPGQGVNEQYF
TRBV5-1	TRBJ1-2	CASSSQPSNYGYTF
TRBV28	TRBJ2-1	CASITGGSYNEQFF
TRBV12-3/TRBV12-4	TRBJ2-1	CASRAETGGVFF
TRBV7-9	TRBJ1-2	CASSGTSGANYGYTF
TRBV7-9	TRBJ2-5	CASSRGQGMETQYF
TRBV4-1	NA	CASSQPGQGYHEQYF
TRBV7-9	TRBJ1-2	CASSLGGAGYGYTF
TRBV4-3	TRBJ1-2	CASSQTRKKRDYTF
TRBV5-5	TRBJ2-7	CASSLRAETVSYEQYF
TRBV6-6	TRBJ2-2	CASSYIPGSGSTGELFF
TRBV5-1	TRBJ2-1	CASSLRTGSYEQFF
TRBV5-1	TRBJ2-5	CASSLDLGQETQYF
TRBV28	TRBJ2-7	CASSLTGPYEQYF
TRBV25-1	TRBJ2-7	CASSQTYRGDEQYF
TRBV7-7	TRBJ2-5	CASSSGVSRGETQYF
TRBV20-1	TRBJ1-5	CSARPTGASQPQHF
TRBV6-2/TRBV6-3	TRBJ2-3	CASSHRTGLRTDTQYF
TRBV20-1	TRBJ2-5	CSARGGGLFGEQYF
TRBV3-1	TRBJ2-7	CASSQDRDEYEQYF
TRBV27	TRBJ1-2	CASSPRGGTVPGYTF
TRBV7-9	TRBJ1-4	CASSVTGTVNEKLFF
TRBV7-3	NA	CASSLKSASGGAGGSYNEQYF
TRBV5-1	TRBJ2-1	CASSSDRPYNEQFF
TRBV5-1	TRBJ1-2	CASSRMGQYNNYGYTF
TRBV20-1	TRBJ2-7	CSARTSGGSYEQYF
TRBV6-2/TRBV6-3	TRBJ2-4	CASSPLWAEAKNIQYF
TRBV20-1	TRBJ1-2	CSAARQGANYGYTF
TRBV6-1	TRBJ2-3	CASSERSGRTDTQYF
TRBV5-5	TRBJ2-1	CASSLDGQGVNEQFF
TRBV20-1	TRBJ2-7	CSAPRGGRETPEQYF
TRBV20-1	TRBJ2-7	CSAGTVNEQYF
TRBV5-5	TRBJ2-2	CASSLEVNLTPGSLFF
TRBV2	TRBJ1-2	CAIATQGFAGYTF
TRBV6-5	TRBJ2-6	CASSYSRDRGGWSGANVLTF
TRBV6-1	TRBJ2-1	CASSVQADNEQFF
TRBV2	TRBJ1-2	CASSDRELEWSGYTF